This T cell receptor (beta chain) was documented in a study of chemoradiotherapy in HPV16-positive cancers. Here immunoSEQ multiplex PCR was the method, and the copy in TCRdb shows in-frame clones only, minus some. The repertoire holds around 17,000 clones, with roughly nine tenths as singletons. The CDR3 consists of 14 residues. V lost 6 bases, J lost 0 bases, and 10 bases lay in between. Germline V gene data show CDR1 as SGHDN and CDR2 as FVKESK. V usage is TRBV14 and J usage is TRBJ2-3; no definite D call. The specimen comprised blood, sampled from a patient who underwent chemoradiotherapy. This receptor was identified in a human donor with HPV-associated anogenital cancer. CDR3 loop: CASRYRLSTDTQYF. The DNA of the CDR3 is TGTGCCAGCAGGTATAGATTGAGCACAGATACGCAGTATTTT.